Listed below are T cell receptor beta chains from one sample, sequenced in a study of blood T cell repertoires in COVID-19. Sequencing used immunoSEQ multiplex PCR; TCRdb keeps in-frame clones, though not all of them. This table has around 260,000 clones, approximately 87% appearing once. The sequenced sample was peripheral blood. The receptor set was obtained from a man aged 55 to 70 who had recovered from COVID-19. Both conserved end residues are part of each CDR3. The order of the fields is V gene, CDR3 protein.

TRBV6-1 CASSEPRGGGVSVWSDTQYF
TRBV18 CASSPSRPGVGDTQYF
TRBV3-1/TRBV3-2 CASSIRQGRTEAFF
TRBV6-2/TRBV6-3 CASSWQGDQPQHF
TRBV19 CASSTGDRPSQETQYF
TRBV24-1 CAILEQGGADTQYF
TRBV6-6 CASSPGQGAGYGYTF
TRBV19 CASSTFVASGSYEQYF
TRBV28 CASSVRLAGAYEQYF
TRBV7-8 CASSLGPVTGELFF
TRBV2 CASRQTGDGYTF
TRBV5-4 CASSLDPGVREQYF
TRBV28 CASSLYYRGSTEAFF
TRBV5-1 CASSLFREGRGTEAFF
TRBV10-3 CAIRTGGQETQYF
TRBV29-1 CSVRTGAHSGNTIYF
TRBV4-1 CASSQVESNTGELFF
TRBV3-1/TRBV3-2 CASSQLGQGAYGYTF
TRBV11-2 CASSLALLTGTRGNTIYF
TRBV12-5 CASGSGRGEQFF
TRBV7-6 CASSRTSGRTYNEQFF
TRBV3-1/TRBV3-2 CASSQSSYEQYF
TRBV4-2 CASSRERGGFSGANVLTF
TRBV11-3 CASSRTGGAEETQYF
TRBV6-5 CASRRLADNEQFF
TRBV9 CASSVGSARGQGGNTIYF
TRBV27 CASSSLTSGSFETQYF
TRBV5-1 CASSSGASSGNTIYF
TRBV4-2 CASSPHLSGTSGRAGDEQFF
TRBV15 CATSRDFGIPYNEQFF
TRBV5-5 CASSRTGRTDTQYF
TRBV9 CASSVGGIGETQYF
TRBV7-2 CASSSSPGGGTQYF
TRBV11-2 CASSAGGRIAYNEQFF
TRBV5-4 CASSLTGGYEQYF
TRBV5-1 CASSSDTGGTEAFF
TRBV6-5 CASSRASERGVSQYF
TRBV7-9 CASSALGGTEAFF
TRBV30 CAWSVKSSGNTIYF